The subject of this entry is one T cell receptor (beta chain). The antigen remains unidentified. V lost 4 bases and J lost 5; bases outside the gene matches: 8. Looked up from germline, CDR1 is SGHDT and CDR2 is YYEEEE. The CDR3 extends over 15 amino acids. 60 Vbeta and 13 Jbeta primers were used in PCR. This table comes from immunoSEQ multiplex PCR, and its TCRdb copy is limited to in-frame clones, with some not included. Counted here are approximately 130,000 clones, approximately 87% occurring once; the ten biggest clones make up 1.5%. This sample is part of a study of cytomegalovirus exposure and HLA in healthy donors. Whole-study results and caveats: Among TCR beta chains, those listed as cytomegalovirus-associated numbered over 150.

This TCR came from a man aged 40-49 years in good health and CMV-seronegative. The sample was PBMCs. The chain employs TRBV5-6 and TRBJ1-5; 8 nucleotides line up with TRBD1. The CDR3 spells CASSRTGKGDQPQHF. The CDR3 nucleotides are TGTGCCAGCAGCCGGACAGGGAAGGGAGATCAGCCCCAGCATTTT.